This T cell receptor (beta chain) was found in a study of identical twins. This clonotype was found many times. TCRdb reanalysed the 5' RACE reads using MiXCR and keeps one entry per CDR3 protein. Here the sample spans 700,000 or so distinct CDR3 sequences, 8.5% to 9.5% being singletons. V was shortened by 6 bases and J by 0 bases, with 11 bases between the two germline ends. This CDR3 has 15 residues. Separately, the same data were catalogued under a study of yellow fever vaccine responses in identical twins. That report adds: Twins reportedly appeared to share part of their vaccine T cell response while keeping part individual.

This clonotype originated in a woman aged 18-35 years in good health. J is TRBJ2-2 and V is TRBV12-3 or TRBV12-4; D remains unclear. The sequencing sample was made of PBMCs. This chain's CDR3 is CASSTQASNTGELFF. The CDR3 DNA follows: TGTGCCAGCAGCACCCAGGCTTCGAACACCGGGGAGCTGTTTTTT.